Below, 23 T cell receptor beta chains from the same sample are listed, as sequenced in a study of CXCR3-negative and CXCR3-positive naive CD8 T cells (dated by TCRdb to about 2019). Reads for this sample came from a NextSeq 550. The Human TCR Profiling Kit (MiLaboratory) was used to make UMI-labeled 5' RACE TRB cDNA libraries. After TCRdb reprocessed the reads, each CDR3 protein sequence was kept as one row, without DNA. The sample has tens of thousands of distinct CDR3 sequences on record. The top ten clones comprise 1.6% of the sample. What was sequenced was naive CXCR3- CD8+ T cells from blood. Read against the paper, the sample's cell subset or site label means: CD45RO-CCR7+CD27+CD95- naive CD8+ T cells lacking CXCR3 (TNR3-). These TCRs come from a human donor in good health. Some clones in this sample may be carry-over from other donors' samples.

The chain couples TRBV29-1 to TRBJ2-7; no DNA is available, so the TRBD2 call from TCRdb remains unchecked. The germline V gene has CDR1 SQVTM and CDR2 ANQGSEA. This CDR3 has 15 residues. CDR3 protein: CSVEDQRGLGYEQYF.

The chain recombines TRBV7-2 with TRBJ2-5. The CDR3 consists of 15 residues. The germline V gene has CDR1 SGHTA and CDR2 FQGNSA. CDR3 protein: CASSLVVTTQETQYF.

The chain is built from TRBV4-2 and TRBJ2-2; with no DNA, the TCRdb D assignment of TRBD2 cannot be verified. The length of the CDR3 is 16 residues. CDR1 is LGHNA, CDR2 YNFKEQ, per germline. This CDR3 reads CASSQVTSLNTGELFF.

This sequence joins TRBV28 and TRBJ2-7; TCRdb selects TRBD1, and the lack of DNA leaves this call unchecked. CDR1 is MDHEN and CDR2 is SYDVKM in the germline V gene. CDR3 size: 15 residues. The CDR3 loop is CASSRDPPGSYEQYF.

The V call is TRBV7-9, the J call TRBJ1-1; no DNA is available, so the TRBD1 call from TCRdb remains unchecked. The CDR3 totals 11 residues. Looked up from germline, CDR1 is SEHNR and CDR2 is FQNEAQ (reference sequence). The CDR3: CASSLLSGAFF.

V gene TRBV20-1 combines with J gene TRBJ2-1; TCRdb picks TRBD2, but there is no DNA to check that call. The CDR3 is made up of 15 amino acids. The germline V gene has CDR1 DFQATT and CDR2 SNEGSKA (reference sequence). The CDR3 loop is CSAAYMESGYNEQFF.

J is TRBJ2-1 and V is TRBV28; no DNA is available, so the TRBD1 call from TCRdb remains unchecked. The CDR3 consists of 15 residues. Germline V gives CDR1 MDHEN, CDR2 SYDVKM. The CDR3 reads CASSLATGANNEQFF.

The chain recombines TRBV29-1 with TRBJ2-7; absent DNA, TCRdb's TRBD1 call cannot be checked. Germline V gene sequence: CDR1 SQVTM, CDR2 ANQGSEA. The CDR3 covers 16 residues. This CDR3 is CSVGGGPGQTTYEQYF.

V usage is TRBV7-8 and J usage is TRBJ2-5; TCRdb proposes TRBD1, but this gene call is untestable without DNA. CDR1 is SGHVS and CDR2 is FQNEAQ in the germline V gene. CDR3 size: 12 residues. The CDR3 region is CASSHPGETQYF. The full variable domain, in which reference TRBV7-8 and TRBJ2-5 provide the parts outside the CDR3, is GAGVSQSPRYKVAKRGQDVALRCDPISGHVSLFWYQQALGQGPEFLTYFQNEAQLDKSGLPSDRFFAERPEGSVSTLKIQRTQQEDSAVYLCASSHPGETQYFGPGTRLLVL.

This sequence joins TRBV6-6 and TRBJ2-7; the TCRdb D gene call, TRBD2, has no DNA to confirm it. Germline CDR1 is MNHNY and CDR2 is SVGAGI (reference sequence). This CDR3 is built from 15 residues. This CDR3 reads CASSLAPGLVFEQYF.

The chain employs TRBV5-1 and TRBJ2-7; the D call of TRBD1 rests on TCRdb alone, since no DNA is present to check it. The CDR3 contains 14 residues. Germline V gene lookup returns CDR1 SGHRS and CDR2 YFSETQ. The CDR3 sequence: CASSPPGRTYEQYF.

This chain joins TRBV29-1 and TRBJ2-1; the TRBD2 assignment by TCRdb is unverifiable without DNA. This CDR3 has 12 residues. Germline lookup yields CDR1 SQVTM and CDR2 ANQGSEA. CDR3 sequence reads: CSQRNLASEQFF.

J is TRBJ1-5 and V is TRBV12-3 or TRBV12-4. The CDR3 runs to 14 residues. The CDR3 sequence: CASSSSSGNQPQHF.

This chain connects TRBV5-6 to TRBJ2-1; TCRdb gives TRBD1 as the D gene, but with no DNA this cannot be confirmed. The CDR3 loop spans 16 amino acids. CDR1 is SGHDT and CDR2 is YYEEEE in the germline V gene. CDR3 amino acids: CASNFPMPGTGNEQFF.

The genes are TRBV14 and TRBJ2-7. Germline-derived CDR1 and CDR2 are SGHDN and FVKESK. The CDR3 is 15 residues long. The CDR3 loop reads CASSQKAGEDHEQYF. Full variable domain (rest looked up from reference TRBV14 and TRBJ2-7): EAGVTQFPSHSVIEKGQTVTLRCDPISGHDNLYWYRRVMGKEIKFLLHFVKESKQDESGMPNNRFLAERTGGTYSTLKVQPAELEDSGVYFCASSQKAGEDHEQYFGPGTRLTVT.

The chain uses TRBV20-1 and TRBJ2-7; absent DNA, TCRdb's TRBD2 call cannot be checked. CDR3 length: 14 residues. CDR1 DFQATT and CDR2 SNEGSKA come from the germline V gene (reference sequence). CDR3 sequence reads: CSASTGTQYYEQYF.

CDR3 in amino acids: CASSSLLGGSSEYEQYF. The chain is built from TRBV28 and TRBJ2-7; TCRdb calls TRBD2, which cannot be checked without DNA. This CDR3 is built from 17 residues. CDR1 and CDR2 (germline): MDHEN, SYDVKM. Full variable domain (missing parts from reference TRBV28 and TRBJ2-7): DVKVTQSSRYLVKRTGEKVFLECVQDMDHENMFWYRQDPGLGLRLIYFSYDVKMKEKGDIPEGYSVSREKKERFSLILESASTNQTSMYLCASSSLLGGSSEYEQYFGPGTRLTVT.

The J gene is TRBJ2-1, the V gene TRBV6-5; TCRdb reports TRBD2, a call that lacks DNA to check it against. The CDR3 contains 14 residues. Germline values: CDR1 MNHEY, CDR2 SVGAGI. The CDR3 region is CASRLAGVSDEQFF.

CDR3 sequence: CASRPATPSYEQYF. V is TRBV27 and J is TRBJ2-7. Germline loops: CDR1 MNHEY, CDR2 SMNVEV (reference sequence). CDR3 size: 14 residues.

CDR3 residues: CASSGTSGSYNEQFF. The rearrangement links TRBV6-4 to TRBJ2-1; there is no DNA to check the TCRdb D call of TRBD2. Germline V gene sequence: CDR1 MRHNA, CDR2 SNTAGT. This CDR3 is built from 15 residues.

V gene TRBV29-1 combines with J gene TRBJ1-2; the TCRdb D gene call, TRBD1, has no DNA to confirm it. Germline V gene data show CDR1 as SQVTM and CDR2 as ANQGSEA. This CDR3 is 13 amino acids long. The CDR3: CSSDRGLDYGYTF.

The rearrangement uses TRBV14 and TRBJ2-2; TCRdb reports TRBD1, a call that lacks DNA to check it against. The CDR3 loop spans 16 amino acids. Germline values: CDR1 SGHDN, CDR2 FVKESK. CDR3 amino acids: CASRQKGTMNTGELFF.

The chain is built from TRBV6-6 and TRBJ1-5. The CDR3 contains 13 residues. CDR1 and CDR2 (germline): MNHNY, SVGAGI (reference sequence). The CDR3 protein is CASRSGVNQPQHF.